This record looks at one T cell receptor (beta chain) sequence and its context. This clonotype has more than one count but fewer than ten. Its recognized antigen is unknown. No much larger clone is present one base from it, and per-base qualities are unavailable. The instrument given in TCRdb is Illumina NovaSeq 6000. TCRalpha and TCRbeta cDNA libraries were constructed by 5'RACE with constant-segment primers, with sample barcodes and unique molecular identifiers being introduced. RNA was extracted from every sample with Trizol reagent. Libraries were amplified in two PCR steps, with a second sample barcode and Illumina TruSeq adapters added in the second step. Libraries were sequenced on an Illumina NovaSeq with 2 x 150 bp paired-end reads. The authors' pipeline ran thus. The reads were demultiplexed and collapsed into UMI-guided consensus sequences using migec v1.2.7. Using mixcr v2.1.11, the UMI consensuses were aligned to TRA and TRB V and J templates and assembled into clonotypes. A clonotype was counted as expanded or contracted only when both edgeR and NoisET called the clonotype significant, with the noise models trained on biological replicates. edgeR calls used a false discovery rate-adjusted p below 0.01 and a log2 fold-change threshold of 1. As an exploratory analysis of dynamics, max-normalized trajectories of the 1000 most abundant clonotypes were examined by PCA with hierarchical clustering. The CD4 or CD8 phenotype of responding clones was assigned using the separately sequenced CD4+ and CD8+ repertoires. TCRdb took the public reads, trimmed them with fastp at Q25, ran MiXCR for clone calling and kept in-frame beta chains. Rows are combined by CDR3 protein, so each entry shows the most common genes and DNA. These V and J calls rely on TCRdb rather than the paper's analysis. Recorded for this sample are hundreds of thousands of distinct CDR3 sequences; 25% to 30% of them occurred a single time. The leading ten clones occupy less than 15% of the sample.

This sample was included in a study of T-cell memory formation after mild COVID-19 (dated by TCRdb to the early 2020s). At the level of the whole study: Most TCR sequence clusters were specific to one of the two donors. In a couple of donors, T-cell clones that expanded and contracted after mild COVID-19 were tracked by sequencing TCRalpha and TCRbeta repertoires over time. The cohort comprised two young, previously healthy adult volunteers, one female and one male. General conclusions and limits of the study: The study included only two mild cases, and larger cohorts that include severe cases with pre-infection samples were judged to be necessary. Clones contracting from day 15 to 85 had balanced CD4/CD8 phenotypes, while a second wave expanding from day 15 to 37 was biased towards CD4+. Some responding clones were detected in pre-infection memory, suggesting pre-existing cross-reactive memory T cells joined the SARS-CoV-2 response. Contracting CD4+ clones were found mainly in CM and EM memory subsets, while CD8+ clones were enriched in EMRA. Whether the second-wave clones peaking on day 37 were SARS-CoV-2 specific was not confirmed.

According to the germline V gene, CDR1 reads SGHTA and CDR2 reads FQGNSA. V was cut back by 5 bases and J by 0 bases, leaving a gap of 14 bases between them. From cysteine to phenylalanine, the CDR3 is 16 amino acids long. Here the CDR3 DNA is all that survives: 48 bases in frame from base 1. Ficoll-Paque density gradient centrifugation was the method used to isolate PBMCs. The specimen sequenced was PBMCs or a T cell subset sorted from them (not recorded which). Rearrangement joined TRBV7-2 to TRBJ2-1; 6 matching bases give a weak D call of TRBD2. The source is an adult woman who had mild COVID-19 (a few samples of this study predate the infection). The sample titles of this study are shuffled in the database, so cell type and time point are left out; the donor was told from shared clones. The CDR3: CASSPDRDSSYNEQFF. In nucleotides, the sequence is TGTGCCAGCAGCCCCGACCGGGACTCCTCCTACAATGAGCAGTTCTTC.